This section outlines one T cell receptor beta chain sequence together with its context. This entry comes from a study of blood T cell repertoires in COVID-19. Study context: From the United States, Italy and Spain came samples of acute and convalescent COVID-19. Sample material is recorded as cDNA or gDNA derived from T cells, B-cell-depleted T cells, or PBMCs.

The V end was cut by 2 bases, the J end by 4 bases, with 9 bases between. CDR3 size: 13 residues. As processed by the authors: By means of reference gene primer amplification, nucleated cell counts were estimated. The protocol was immunoSEQ multiplex PCR, while the TCRdb copy is restricted to in-frame clones and leaves out a portion. The DNA was the basis for D and trimming; V, J and clone size are from that table. The sample lists some 130,000 clones, around 81% seen once, with 10% to 13% in the top ten. Sequencing input: peripheral blood. The chain couples TRBV23-1 to TRBJ2-7, with D uncertain. TRBV23-1 falls under the ORF class, with uncertain function. This sequence was found in a human donor in a cohort sampled during active COVID-19. CDR3 amino acids: CASSQGGLYEQYF. The DNA of the CDR3 is TGCGCCAGCAGTCAAGGTGGCTTATACGAGCAGTACTTC.